This T cell receptor (beta chain) emerged from a study of T cell repertoires in cytomegalovirus infection. The wider study: Public TCR beta signatures marked donors with CMV infection and the matching HLA.

The germline V gene encodes CDR1 SGHTA and CDR2 FQGNSA. The CDR3 runs to 18 residues. J lost 5 bases, V lost 5 bases, and 13 bases had no gene match. Study conclusions and caveats: The response measured ex vivo was dominated by TCR beta clonotypes (HLA-C-restricted and CMV-specific). Accumulated public TCR beta family frequency recognized individuals carrying CMV together with the relevant HLA.

This clonotype was seen repeatedly, ten times or more. Its antigen is currently unknown. One entry per CDR3 protein, called by TCRdb with MiXCR from the reads. The sample contains fewer than 550,000 distinct CDR3 sequences, 16% of which appear only once. This clonotype originated in a human donor in good health (CMV status not recorded). Some clones in this sample may be carry-over from other donors' samples. The source material was CD8+ T cells from PBMCs. The gene calls are TRBV7-2 and TRBJ1-6; 9 bases line up with TRBD1. In DNA, the CDR3 is TGTGCCAGCAGCCGACCCGGGACAGGGTTTGCGAATAATTCACCCCTCCACTTT. Translating it yields CASSRPGTGFANNSPLHF.